One sample yielded the 12 T cell receptor beta chains listed below, sequenced in a study of multiple sclerosis patients with progressive multifocal leukoencephalopathy. Regarding time point: time of PML onset. Some clones are missing from TCRdb's copy, which holds only in-frame ones; the method was immunoSEQ multiplex PCR. The data show approximately 30,000 clones, roughly 90% seen once. The sequencing used PBMCs, collected from a patient treated with natalizumab. Every receptor here comes from a woman aged 40 to 55 with progressive multifocal leukoencephalopathy.

V and J are TRBV6-1 and TRBJ2-7, with D perhaps given as TRBD1 or TRBD2 (5 bases each). This CDR3 contains 14 residues. Germline V gives CDR1 MNHNS, CDR2 SASEGT. Trimming stripped 2 bases from V and 0 bases from J, with 8 bases between. CDR3 sequence: CASSEPGASYEQYF. The CDR3 nucleotides are TGTGCCAGCAGTGAACCCGGGGCCTCCTACGAGCAGTACTTC.

The chain joins TRBV18 to TRBJ2-5; D gene uncertain. Trimming took off 4 bases at V and 3 bases at J, with 6 bases between the two ends. Per the germline V gene, CDR1 is KGHSH and CDR2 is LQKENI. The CDR3 spans 12 residues. Here the CDR3 DNA reads TGTGCCAGCTCACGGGTTGAAGAGACCCAGTACTTC. This gives the protein CASSRVEETQYF.

The rearrangement uses TRBV7-6 and TRBJ2-1; TRBD2 matches at 12 bases. The trim removed 5 bases at V and 4 bases at J, leaving 9 bases unmatched. The length of the CDR3 is 17 residues. CDR1 is SGHVS and CDR2 is FNYEAQ in the germline V gene. The CDR3 region is CASSLQVGTSGYNEQFF. The DNA of the CDR3 is TGTGCCAGCAGCCTCCAAGTCGGGACTAGCGGGTACAATGAGCAGTTCTTC.

The chain has TRBV11-2 and TRBJ2-1; D is tentatively TRBD1 or TRBD2 (5 bases each). The V gene's germline CDR1 is SGHAT and CDR2 FQNNGV. The CDR3 spans 15 residues. V lost 5 bases, J lost 5 bases, and 16 bases lay in between. The CDR3 sequence is CASSPAVGVDNEQFF. As DNA, the CDR3 is TGTGCCAGCAGCCCCGCGGTGGGGGTAGACAATGAGCAGTTCTTC.

The chain carries TRBV7-2 and TRBJ2-1; D is perhaps TRBD1 (5 bases). CDR1 and CDR2 from the germline V gene are SGHTA and FQGNSA. Trimming cost V 5 bases and J 6 bases, with 17 bases left between them. CDR3 length: 15 residues. The CDR3 spells CASSIGVIPFNEQFF. CDR3 nucleotides: TGTGCCAGCAGCATAGGGGTTATCCCCTTCAATGAGCAGTTCTTC.

The genes are TRBV7-2 and TRBJ2-3; D may be TRBD2 (5 bases). The CDR3 totals 16 residues. Deletions cut 0 bases from V and 2 bases from J, with 12 bases between. Germline CDR1 and CDR2: SGHTA and FQGNSA. The CDR3 protein is CASSLAGGPNTDTQYF. The CDR3 nucleotides are TGTGCCAGCAGCTTAGCGGGCGGGCCTAACACAGATACGCAGTATTTT.

This chain connects TRBV5-6 to TRBJ1-1, with D uncertain. The CDR3 has 16 residues. In germline, CDR1 is SGHDT, CDR2 YYEEEE. Trimming pared 0 bases from V and 3 bases from J, leaving 15 bases between. CDR3 in amino acids: CASSLAGGNLDTEAFF. CDR3 nucleotides: TGTGCCAGCAGCTTGGCTGGAGGGAATCTGGACACTGAAGCTTTCTTT.

For this clone: The same CDR3 is also encoded by other DNA sequences in this sample. This chain uses TRBV27 with TRBJ2-3; D perhaps matches TRBD1 (6 bases). Germline CDR1 is MNHEY and CDR2 is SMNVEV (reference sequence). The CDR3 runs to 15 residues. The V gene lost 2 bases and the J gene lost 1 base, with 10 bases spanning the gap. The CDR3 loop is CASSLDRLGTDTQYF. The CDR3 DNA reads TGTGCCAGCAGTTTAGACAGGTTAGGCACAGATACGCAGTATTTT.

The chain combines TRBV29-1 with TRBJ2-7; D gene unclear. Germline-derived CDR1 and CDR2 are SQVTM and ANQGSEA. The CDR3 is 13 residues long. Trimming shortened V by 5 bases and J by 2 bases, and 13 bases separated the two germline ends. CDR3 nucleotide sequence: TGCAGCGTTCTCCGCCTGACACCCTACGAGCAGTACTTC. Translation gives CSVLRLTPYEQYF.

The chain joins TRBV7-2 to TRBJ2-5, with TRBD2 matching 7 bases. Germline values: CDR1 SGHTA, CDR2 FQGNSA. V shed 5 bases, J shed 5 bases, and the junction held 8 bases outside the gene matches. The CDR3 is 14 residues long. The CDR3 nucleotides are TGTGCCAGCAGCCTCCGGACTAGTTTGGAGACCCAGTACTTC. This sequence encodes CASSLRTSLETQYF. The whole variable domain, remainder taken from reference TRBV7-2 and TRBJ2-5, is GAGVSQSPSNKVTEKGKDVELRCDPISGHTALYWYRQSLGQGLEFLIYFQGNSAPDKSGLPSDRFSAERTGGSVSTLTIQRTQQEDSAVYLCASSLRTSLETQYFGPGTRLLVL.

The genes are TRBV28 and TRBJ2-3, with 9 bases aligning to TRBD1. Germline loops: CDR1 MDHEN, CDR2 SYDVKM. The CDR3 loop spans 15 amino acids. J gave up 0 bases and V 5 bases, and 3 bases lay outside the gene matches. The CDR3 DNA is TGTGCCAGCAGTCGGACAGGGGTTAGCACAGATACGCAGTATTTT. This gives the protein CASSRTGVSTDTQYF.

The chain couples TRBV7-2 to TRBJ2-7; 9 bases map to TRBD1. Germline assignment: CDR1 SGHTA and CDR2 FQGNSA. The CDR3 has 14 amino acids. With 5 bases clipped from V and 4 bases from J, the junction kept 6 bases outside the gene matches. The CDR3, as DNA: TGTGCCAGCAGCCCCGGGACAGGGACGTACGAGCAGTACTTC. Encoded protein: CASSPGTGTYEQYF.